This T cell receptor (beta chain) was observed in a study of blood T cell repertoires in COVID-19 (dated by TCRdb to the early 2020s). Some background on the complete study: Collaborator samples came from the United States, Italy and Spain and covered acute and convalescent phases of COVID-19. The prospective study material was composed of cDNA or gDNA derived from T cells, B-cell-depleted T cells, or PBMCs. Subjects who had been exposed to COVID-19, were actively infected with it, or had recovered from it provided the deeply sampled blood TCRbeta repertoires that made up the dataset. A freely available public database, intended as a resource for researchers studying the immune response to SARS-CoV-2, is where the repertoires were released. Samples came from the ongoing ImmuneRACE study (first 160 participants) plus 1,254 subjects from 6 global collaborators. A de-identified subject ID, COVID-19 status, age in years and sex were almost always included in the sample metadata. HLA class I and class II types, where available, came from metadata supplied by the sample provider rather than from assay-based typing.

TCRbeta CDR3 regions were amplified from genomic DNA by means of the immunoSEQ Assay, a bias-controlled multiplex PCR. The authors processed their data as follows. The number of nucleated cells in each sample was estimated by amplification of reference gene primers within the assay. To quantify the absolute abundance of each unique TCRbeta CDR3 rearrangement, sequence reads were collapsed and filtered. Productive Simpson clonality was computed per sample as the square root of Simpson's diversity index over productive rearrangements. Entries here come from immuneACCESS through TCRdb and include only in-frame sequences with V and J called. Some clones fail to appear in such tables; in the studies checked, an unresolved V gene covers under half of the shortfall, and the cause of the remainder is unknown. V and J calls and clone size are as listed in that table; D and trimming were resolved from the DNA. For this sample the table gives 73,000 or so clones, of which 65% to 85% were detected only once. The top ten hold over 4.5% of the sample.

Ends trimmed: V by 4 bases, J by 1 base; bases unmatched to a gene: 3. Inclusive of the bounding cysteine and phenylalanine, the CDR3 is 15 residues long. The retained sequence is limited to the CDR3, 45 bases, with the frame set at the first base. The germline V gene (reference sequence) specifies MNHEY as CDR1 and SMNVEV as CDR2. Whole blood was collected in K2EDTA tubes by collaborating institutions according to the institutions' own protocols. Collaborator samples were shipped for TCRbeta analysis as frozen whole blood, isolated PBMCs, or DNA extracted from either sample type. What the work shows at the level of the full study, not this receptor alone: The amount of clinical and demographic metadata varied by source and participant and was provided uncurated.

Details on this clone: Its antigen is still unknown. Per-base quality was not reported, and no clone a single base away is much larger than it.

The TCR was taken from a man in his fifties or sixties with active COVID-19. The V and J segments used are TRBV27 and TRBJ2-3; 9 central nucleotides agree with TRBD2. The sample taken for sequencing was peripheral blood. In nucleotides, the sequence is TGTGCCAGCAGTTCAGTAGCGGGAGGCACAGATACGCAGTATTTT. This yields the protein CASSSVAGGTDTQYF.